This entry lists 14 T cell receptor beta chains sequenced from one sample in a study of blood T cell repertoires in COVID-19. This table comes from immunoSEQ multiplex PCR, and its TCRdb copy is limited to in-frame clones, with some not included. The repertoire consists of 65,000 to 75,000 clones, with roughly 84% occurring once and the leading ten covering approximately 40%. Sequencing was carried out using peripheral blood. Source of these receptors: an elderly man with acute or convalescent COVID-19.

This chain links TRBV5-6 with TRBJ1-5; the D gene is possibly TRBD1 (5 bases). The V end was cut by 0 bases, the J end by 3 bases, with 10 bases between. The germline CDR1 and CDR2 sequences are SGHDT and YYEEEE. The CDR3 runs 15 residues. CDR3 nucleotides: TGTGCCAGCAGCTTGGCCGCAGGGTTCAATCAGCCCCAGCATTTT. This gives the protein CASSLAAGFNQPQHF.

In its sample, this clone was seen a few times. V usage is TRBV7-2 and J usage is TRBJ1-5, with a possible D match to TRBD1 (6 bases). This CDR3 region has 16 residues. The germline V and J ends were trimmed by 1 base and 6 bases, with 16 bases remaining between them. CDR1 and CDR2 from the germline V gene are SGHTA and FQGNSA. Here the CDR3 reads CASSLVNRELSQPQHF. In DNA form, the CDR3 reads TGTGCCAGCAGCTTAGTCAACAGGGAACTATCTCAGCCCCAGCATTTT. Based on the CDR3 plus reference TRBV7-2 and TRBJ1-5, the full variable domain is GAGVSQSPSNKVTEKGKDVELRCDPISGHTALYWYRQSLGQGLEFLIYFQGNSAPDKSGLPSDRFSAERTGGSVSTLTIQRTQQEDSAVYLCASSLVNRELSQPQHFGDGTRLSIL.

The chain combines TRBV24-1 with TRBJ1-1, with a possible D match to TRBD1 (6 bases). The length of the CDR3 is 15 residues. The V and J ends lost 5 bases and 2 bases respectively, with 14 bases between them. Germline CDR1 and CDR2: KGHDR and SFDVKD. CDR3 residues: CATSGNTGYNTEAFF. CDR3 DNA: TGTGCCACCAGTGGTAATACAGGGTACAACACTGAAGCTTTCTTT.

This chain uses TRBV3-1 (or the pseudogene TRBV3-2) with TRBJ1-5; D gene ambiguous. The germline V and J ends were trimmed by 3 bases and 4 bases, with 4 bases remaining between them. From germline, CDR1 is LGHDT and CDR2 YNNKEL (reference sequence). The CDR3 covers 12 residues. The chain's CDR3 is CASSHLNQPQHF. CDR3 DNA: TGTGCCAGCAGCCATCTTAATCAGCCCCAGCATTTT.

The CDR3 DNA reads TGTGCCAGTAGTATAGGCGGGGGTAGCACAGATACGCAGTATTTT. The encoded protein is CASSIGGGSTDTQYF. The chain employs TRBV19 and TRBJ2-3; 7 nucleotides agree with TRBD2. Germline V lookup: CDR1 LNHDA, CDR2 SQIVND (reference sequence). J was trimmed by 0 bases and V by 1 base; bases with no gene match: 1. The CDR3 extends over 15 amino acids.

The chain joins TRBV29-1 to TRBJ1-1, with TRBD1 matching over 7 bases. Germline CDR1 SQVTM, CDR2 ANQGSEA. There are 14 residues in the CDR3. Trimming at V came to 6 bases and at J to 1 base, leaving 8 bases not matched to a gene. CDR3 region: CSVAYRGGNTEAFF. The CDR3 DNA reads TGCAGCGTAGCCTACAGGGGAGGGAACACTGAAGCTTTCTTT.

The V gene is TRBV11-2, the J gene TRBJ2-7; D unresolved. Germline V gene sequence: CDR1 SGHAT, CDR2 FQNNGV. Trimming took 1 base from V and 0 from J, leaving 7 bases between them. The CDR3 totals 14 residues. CDR3 bases: TGTGCCAGCAGCTTAGGACCTAGCTCCTACGAGCAGTACTTC. This translates into CASSLGPSSYEQYF. The full variable domain, completed using reference TRBV11-2 and TRBJ2-7, is EAGVAQSPRYKIIEKRQSVAFWCNPISGHATLYWYQQILGQGPKLLIQFQNNGVVDDSQLPKDRFSAERLKGVDSTLKIQPAKLEDSAVYLCASSLGPSSYEQYFGPGTRLTVT.

V gene TRBV4-3 combines with J gene TRBJ2-4; TRBD1 aligns across 8 bases. V shed 0 bases, J shed 6 bases, and the junction held 7 bases outside the gene matches. CDR1 and CDR2 from the germline V gene are LGHNA and YSLEER. CDR3 length equals 16 residues. CDR3 in DNA: TGCGCCAGCAGCCAAGAGAAGGCAGGGGGCGGAAACATTCAGTACTTC. This encodes CASSQEKAGGGNIQYF.

This rearrangement joins TRBV20-1 to TRBJ2-3; TRBD1 is a possible D gene (7 bases). The V end was cut by 3 bases, the J end by 4 bases, with 14 bases between. The CDR3 is made up of 14 amino acids. CDR1 and CDR2 (germline): DFQATT, SNEGSKA (reference sequence). The CDR3 DNA follows: TGCAGTGCTAGTGGAGGGGGCCCCCCAGATACGCAGTATTTT. Translating gives CSASGGGPPDTQYF.

The chain links TRBV4-3 to TRBJ1-5; 8 nucleotides agree with TRBD1. This CDR3 is built from 19 residues. Germline loops: CDR1 LGHNA, CDR2 YSLEER. The J segment lost 1 base and the V segment lost 0 bases, leaving 11 bases of the junction unmatched. This chain's CDR3 is CASSQDLGTGPLSNQPQHF. The DNA for the CDR3 is TGCGCCAGCAGCCAAGATTTGGGGACAGGACCCCTGAGCAATCAGCCCCAGCATTTT.

The chain recombines TRBV7-6 with TRBJ2-7, with D unclear. Germline V lookup: CDR1 SGHVS, CDR2 FNYEAQ. This CDR3 comprises 19 residues. Trimming removed 1 base at V and 0 bases at J, with 22 bases between. CDR3 residues: CASSLGCWLQYQSSYEQYF. CDR3 nucleotides: TGTGCCAGCAGCTTAGGATGCTGGTTACAGTACCAAAGCTCCTACGAGCAGTACTTC.

This chain connects TRBV10-3 to TRBJ1-5; possibly TRBD1 for D (5 bases). Germline CDR1 reads ENHRY; CDR2 reads SYGVKD. This CDR3 has 15 amino acids. Deletions cut 5 bases from V and 0 bases from J, with 11 bases between. The CDR3 DNA is TGTGCCATCAGTCGACAGCTGAATAGCAATCAGCCCCAGCATTTT. Its protein is CAISRQLNSNQPQHF.

The V call is TRBV28, the J call TRBJ2-1, with unresolved D. CDR3 size: 14 residues. Germline CDR1 reads MDHEN; CDR2 reads SYDVKM. Trimming pared 3 bases from V and 2 bases from J, leaving 8 bases between. The DNA for the CDR3 is TGTGCCAGCAGTTTTACCGCTACCTACAATGAGCAGTTCTTC. This gives the protein CASSFTATYNEQFF.

The CDR3 sequence is CASTLRGASNQPQHF. The CDR3 coding sequence is TGTGCCAGTACCCTCCGGGGGGCATCCAATCAGCCCCAGCATTTT. The chain has TRBV19 and TRBJ1-5, with TRBD1 as a possible D gene (6 bases). CDR1 is LNHDA, CDR2 SQIVND, per germline (reference sequence). The CDR3 spans 15 residues. Trimming took 7 bases from V and 3 from J, leaving 16 bases between them.